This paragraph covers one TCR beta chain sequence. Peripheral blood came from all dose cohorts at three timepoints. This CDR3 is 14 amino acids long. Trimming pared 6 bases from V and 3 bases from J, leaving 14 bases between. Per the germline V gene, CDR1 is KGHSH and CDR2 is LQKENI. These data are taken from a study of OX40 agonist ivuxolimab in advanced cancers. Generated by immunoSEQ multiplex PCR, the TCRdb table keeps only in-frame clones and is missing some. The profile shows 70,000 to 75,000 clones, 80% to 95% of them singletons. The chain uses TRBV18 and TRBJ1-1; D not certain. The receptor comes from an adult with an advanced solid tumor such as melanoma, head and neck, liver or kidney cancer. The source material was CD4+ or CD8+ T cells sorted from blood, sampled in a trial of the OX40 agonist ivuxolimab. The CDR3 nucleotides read TGTGCCAGCTCCGATGGGGAATCGTACACTGAAGCTTTCTTT. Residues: CASSDGESYTEAFF.